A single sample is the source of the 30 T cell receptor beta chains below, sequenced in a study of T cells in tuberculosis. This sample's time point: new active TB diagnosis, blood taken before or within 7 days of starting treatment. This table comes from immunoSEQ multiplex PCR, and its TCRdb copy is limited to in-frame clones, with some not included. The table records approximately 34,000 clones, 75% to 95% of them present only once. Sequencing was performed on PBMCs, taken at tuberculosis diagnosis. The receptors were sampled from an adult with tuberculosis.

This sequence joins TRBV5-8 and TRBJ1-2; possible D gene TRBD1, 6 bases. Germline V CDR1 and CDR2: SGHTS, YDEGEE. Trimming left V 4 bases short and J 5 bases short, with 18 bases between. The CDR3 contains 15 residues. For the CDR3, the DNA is TGTGCCAGCAGCGAGCGGGAGGGGGACGGTTATGGCTACACCTTC. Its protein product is CASSEREGDGYGYTF.

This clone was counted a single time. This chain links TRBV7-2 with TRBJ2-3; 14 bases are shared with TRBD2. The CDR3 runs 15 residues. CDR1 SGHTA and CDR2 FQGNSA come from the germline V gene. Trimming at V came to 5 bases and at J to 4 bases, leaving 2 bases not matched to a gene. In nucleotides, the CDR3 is TGTGCCAGCAGCCGACTAGCGGGGGGGGCAGATACGCAGTATTTT. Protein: CASSRLAGGADTQYF. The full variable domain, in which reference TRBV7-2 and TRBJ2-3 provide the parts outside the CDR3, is GAGVSQSPSNKVTEKGKDVELRCDPISGHTALYWYRQSLGQGLEFLIYFQGNSAPDKSGLPSDRFSAERTGGSVSTLTIQRTQQEDSAVYLCASSRLAGGADTQYFGPGTRLTVL.

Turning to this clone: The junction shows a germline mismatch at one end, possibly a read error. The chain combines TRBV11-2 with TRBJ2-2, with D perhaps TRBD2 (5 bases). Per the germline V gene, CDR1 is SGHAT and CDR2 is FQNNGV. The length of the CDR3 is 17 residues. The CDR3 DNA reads TGTGCCAGCAGATTAGTCCGGACTTATAGGAACACCGGGGAGCTGTTTTTT. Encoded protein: CASRLVRTYRNTGELFF.

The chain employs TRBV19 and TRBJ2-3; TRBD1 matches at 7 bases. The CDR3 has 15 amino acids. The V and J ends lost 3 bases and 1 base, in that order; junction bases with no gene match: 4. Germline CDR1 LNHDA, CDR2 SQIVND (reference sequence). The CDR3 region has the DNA TGTGCCAGTAGTATGGCCCAGGGGGGCACAGATACGCAGTATTTT. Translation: CASSMAQGGTDTQYF.

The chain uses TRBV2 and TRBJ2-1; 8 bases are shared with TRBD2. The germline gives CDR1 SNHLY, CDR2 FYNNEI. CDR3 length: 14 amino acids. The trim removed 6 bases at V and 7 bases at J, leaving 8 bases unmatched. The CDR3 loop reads CASRGTSNSNEQFF. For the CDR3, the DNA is TGTGCCAGCAGGGGGACTAGTAATTCTAATGAGCAGTTCTTC.

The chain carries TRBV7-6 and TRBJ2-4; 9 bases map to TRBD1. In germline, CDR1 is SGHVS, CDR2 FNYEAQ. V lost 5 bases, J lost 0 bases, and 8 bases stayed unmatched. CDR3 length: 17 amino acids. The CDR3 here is CASSPQMGQGAKNIQYF. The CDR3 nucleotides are TGTGCCAGCAGCCCCCAGATGGGACAGGGAGCCAAAAACATTCAGTACTTC.

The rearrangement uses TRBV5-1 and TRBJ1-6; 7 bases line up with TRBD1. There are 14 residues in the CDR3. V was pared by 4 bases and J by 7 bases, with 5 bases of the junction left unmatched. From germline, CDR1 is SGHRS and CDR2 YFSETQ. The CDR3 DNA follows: TGCGCCAGCAGCCTGGGGGGACAGAATTCACCCCTCCACTTT. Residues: CASSLGGQNSPLHF.

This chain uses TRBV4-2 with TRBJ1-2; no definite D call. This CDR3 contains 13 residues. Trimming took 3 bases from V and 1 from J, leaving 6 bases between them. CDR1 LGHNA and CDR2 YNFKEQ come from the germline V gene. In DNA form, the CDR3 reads TGTGCCAGCAGCCACGGCGGTAACTATGGCTACACCTTC. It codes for CASSHGGNYGYTF.

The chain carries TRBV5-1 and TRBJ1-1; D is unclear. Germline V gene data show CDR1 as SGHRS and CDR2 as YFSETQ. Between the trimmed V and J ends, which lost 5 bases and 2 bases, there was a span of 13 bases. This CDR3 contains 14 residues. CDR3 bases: TGCGCCAGCAGTCCCGGGAAAATCAACACTGAAGCTTTCTTT. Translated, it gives CASSPGKINTEAFF.

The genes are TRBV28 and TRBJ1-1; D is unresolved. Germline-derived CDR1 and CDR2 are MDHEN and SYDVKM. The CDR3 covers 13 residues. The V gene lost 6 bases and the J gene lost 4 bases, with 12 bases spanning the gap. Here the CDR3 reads CASSPMWPTEAFF. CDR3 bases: TGTGCCAGCAGCCCCATGTGGCCCACTGAAGCTTTCTTT.

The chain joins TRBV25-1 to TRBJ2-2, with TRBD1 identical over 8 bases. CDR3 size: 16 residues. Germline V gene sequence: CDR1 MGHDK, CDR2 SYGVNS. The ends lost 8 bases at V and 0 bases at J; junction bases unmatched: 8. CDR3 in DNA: TGTGCCAGCCTCGGGCAGGGGGCCTCGAACACCGGGGAGCTGTTTTTT. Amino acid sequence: CASLGQGASNTGELFF.

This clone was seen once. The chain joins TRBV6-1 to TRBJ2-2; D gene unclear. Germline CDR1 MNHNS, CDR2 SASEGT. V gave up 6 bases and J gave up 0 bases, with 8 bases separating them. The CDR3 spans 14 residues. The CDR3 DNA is TGTGCCAGCAGACAAACCTCGAACACCGGGGAGCTGTTTTTT. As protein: CASRQTSNTGELFF.

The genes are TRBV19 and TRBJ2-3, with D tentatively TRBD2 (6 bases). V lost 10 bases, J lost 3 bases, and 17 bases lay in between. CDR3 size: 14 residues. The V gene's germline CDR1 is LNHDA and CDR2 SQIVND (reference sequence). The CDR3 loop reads CATAGGLRTDTQYF. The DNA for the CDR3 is TGTGCCACCGCCGGAGGACTAAGGACAGATACGCAGTATTTT.

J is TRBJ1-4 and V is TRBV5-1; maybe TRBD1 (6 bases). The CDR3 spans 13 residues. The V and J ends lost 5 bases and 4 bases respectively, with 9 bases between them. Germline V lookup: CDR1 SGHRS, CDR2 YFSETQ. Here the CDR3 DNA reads TGCGCCAGCAGGGGGACACTTAATGAAAAACTGTTTTTT. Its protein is CASRGTLNEKLFF.

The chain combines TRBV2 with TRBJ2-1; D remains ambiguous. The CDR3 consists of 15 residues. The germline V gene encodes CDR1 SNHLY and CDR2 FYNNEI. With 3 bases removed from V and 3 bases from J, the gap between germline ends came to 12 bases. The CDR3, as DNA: TGTGCCAGCAGTGAGTATTTGGAGATCTACAATGAGCAGTTCTTC. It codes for CASSEYLEIYNEQFF.

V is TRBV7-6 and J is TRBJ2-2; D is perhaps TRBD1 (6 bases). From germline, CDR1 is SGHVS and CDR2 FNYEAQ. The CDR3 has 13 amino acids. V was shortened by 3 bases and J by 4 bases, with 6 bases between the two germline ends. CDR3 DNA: TGTGCCAGCAGCTTCAGGGGCACCGGGGAGCTGTTTTTT. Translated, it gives CASSFRGTGELFF.

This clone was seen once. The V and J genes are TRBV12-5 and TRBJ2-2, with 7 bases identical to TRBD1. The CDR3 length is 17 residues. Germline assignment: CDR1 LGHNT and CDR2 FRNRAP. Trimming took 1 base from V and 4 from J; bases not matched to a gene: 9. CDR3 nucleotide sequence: TGTGCTAGTGGTTTGGGAGAACAGGGGTGGAGCACCGGGGAGCTGTTTTTT. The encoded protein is CASGLGEQGWSTGELFF.

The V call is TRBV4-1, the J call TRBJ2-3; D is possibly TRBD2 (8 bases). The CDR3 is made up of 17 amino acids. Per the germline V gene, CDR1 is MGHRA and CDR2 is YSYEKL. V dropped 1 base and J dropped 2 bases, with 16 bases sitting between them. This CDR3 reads CASSQAGGRGLTDTQYF. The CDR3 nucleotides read TGCGCCAGCAGCCAAGCGGGGGGGAGGGGGCTCACAGATACGCAGTATTTT.

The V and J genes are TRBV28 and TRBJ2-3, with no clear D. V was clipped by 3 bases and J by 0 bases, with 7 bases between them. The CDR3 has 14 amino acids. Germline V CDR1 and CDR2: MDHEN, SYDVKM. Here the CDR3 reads CASSFKASTDTQYF. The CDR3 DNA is TGTGCCAGCAGTTTTAAAGCTAGCACAGATACGCAGTATTTT.

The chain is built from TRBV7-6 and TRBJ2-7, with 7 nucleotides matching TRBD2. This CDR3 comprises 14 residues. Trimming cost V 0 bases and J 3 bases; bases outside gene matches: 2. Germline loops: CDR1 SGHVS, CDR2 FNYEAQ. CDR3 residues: CASSLAAGNYEQYF. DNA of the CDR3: TGTGCCAGCAGCTTAGCAGCGGGGAACTACGAGCAGTACTTC.

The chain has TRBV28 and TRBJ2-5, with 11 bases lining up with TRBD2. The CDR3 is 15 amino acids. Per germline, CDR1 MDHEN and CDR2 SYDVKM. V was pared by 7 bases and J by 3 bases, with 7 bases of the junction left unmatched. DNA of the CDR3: TGTGCCAGCACCAGACATAGCGGGGGGGAAGAGACCCAGTACTTC. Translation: CASTRHSGGEETQYF.

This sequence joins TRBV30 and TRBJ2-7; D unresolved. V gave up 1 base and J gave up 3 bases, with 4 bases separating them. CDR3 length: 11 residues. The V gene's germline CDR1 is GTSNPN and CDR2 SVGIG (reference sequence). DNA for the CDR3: TGTGCCTGGAGTGGACACTACGAGCAGTACTTC. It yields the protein CAWSGHYEQYF.

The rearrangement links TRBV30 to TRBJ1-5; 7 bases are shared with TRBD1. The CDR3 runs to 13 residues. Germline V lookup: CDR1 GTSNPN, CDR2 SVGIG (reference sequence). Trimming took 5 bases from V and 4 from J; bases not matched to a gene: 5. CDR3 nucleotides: TGTGCCTGGGAGACAGGGCGGAATCAGCCCCAGCATTTT. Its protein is CAWETGRNQPQHF.

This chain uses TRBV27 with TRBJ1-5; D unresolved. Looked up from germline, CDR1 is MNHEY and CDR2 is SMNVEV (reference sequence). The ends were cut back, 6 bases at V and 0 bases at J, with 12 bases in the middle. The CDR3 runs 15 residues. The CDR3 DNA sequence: TGTGCCAGCAGAGCTACAGAATATAGCAATCAGCCCCAGCATTTT. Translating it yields CASRATEYSNQPQHF.

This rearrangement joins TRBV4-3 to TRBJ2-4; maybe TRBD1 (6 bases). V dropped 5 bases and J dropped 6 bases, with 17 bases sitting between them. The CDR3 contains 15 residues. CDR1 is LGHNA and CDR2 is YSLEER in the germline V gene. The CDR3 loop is CASSSSQGWGNIQYF. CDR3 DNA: TGCGCCAGCAGCTCATCACAGGGATGGGGAAACATTCAGTACTTC.

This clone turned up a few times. CDR3: CASQRGDTDTQYF. The CDR3 coding sequence is TGTGCCAGTCAGCGGGGGGACACAGATACGCAGTATTTT. The chain employs TRBV6-1 and TRBJ2-3; TRBD2 aligns across 9 bases. CDR1 is MNHNS and CDR2 is SASEGT in the germline V gene. The V segment lost 9 bases and the J segment 2 bases; nucleotides outside the gene matches: 3. CDR3 length: 13 amino acids.

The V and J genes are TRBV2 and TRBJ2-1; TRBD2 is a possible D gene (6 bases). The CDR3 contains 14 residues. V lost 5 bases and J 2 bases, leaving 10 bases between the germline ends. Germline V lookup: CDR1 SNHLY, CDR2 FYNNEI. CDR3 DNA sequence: TGTGCCAGCAGTCGGTGGGGGGCCTACAATGAGCAGTTCTTC. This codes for CASSRWGAYNEQFF.

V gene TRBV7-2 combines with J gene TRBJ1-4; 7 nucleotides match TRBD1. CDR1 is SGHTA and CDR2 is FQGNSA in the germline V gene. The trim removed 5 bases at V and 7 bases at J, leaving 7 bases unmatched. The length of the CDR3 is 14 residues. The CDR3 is CASSERQGSEKLFF. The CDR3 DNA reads TGTGCCAGCAGCGAGAGACAGGGATCTGAAAAACTGTTTTTT.

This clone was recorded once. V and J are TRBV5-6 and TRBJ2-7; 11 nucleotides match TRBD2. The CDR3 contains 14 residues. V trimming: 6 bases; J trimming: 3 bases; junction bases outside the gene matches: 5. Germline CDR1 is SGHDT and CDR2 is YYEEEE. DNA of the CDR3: TGTGCCAGCAACCTAGCGGGGGGTTACTACGAGCAGTACTTC. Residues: CASNLAGGYYEQYF.

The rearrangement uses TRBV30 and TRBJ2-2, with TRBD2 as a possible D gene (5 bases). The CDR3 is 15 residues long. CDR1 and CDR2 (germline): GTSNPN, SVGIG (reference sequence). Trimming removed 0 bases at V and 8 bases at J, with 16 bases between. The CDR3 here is CAWSVGLSPAGELFF. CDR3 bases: TGTGCCTGGAGTGTTGGACTTTCCCCCGCGGGGGAGCTGTTTTTT.